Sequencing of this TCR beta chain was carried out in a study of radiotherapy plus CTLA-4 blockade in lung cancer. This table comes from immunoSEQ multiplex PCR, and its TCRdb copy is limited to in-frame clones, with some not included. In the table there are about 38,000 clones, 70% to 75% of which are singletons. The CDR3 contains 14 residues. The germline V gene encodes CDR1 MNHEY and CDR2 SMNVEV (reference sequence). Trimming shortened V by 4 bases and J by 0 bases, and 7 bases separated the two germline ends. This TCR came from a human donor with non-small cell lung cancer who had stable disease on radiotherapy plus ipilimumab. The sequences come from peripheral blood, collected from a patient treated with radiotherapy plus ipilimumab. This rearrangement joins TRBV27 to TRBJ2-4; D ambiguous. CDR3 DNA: TGTGCCAGCAGTTCCTTGGTAGCCAAAAACATTCAGTACTTC. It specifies CASSSLVAKNIQYF.